This T cell receptor (beta chain) was profiled in a study of CXCR3-negative and CXCR3-positive naive CD8 T cells. Study-wide results and limits: Partial loss of CXCR3 expression followed cryopreservation; most assays used fresh PBMCs. Naive cells that were CXCR3-positive had more hydrophobic TRB CDR3s (compared with CXCR3-negative naive cells).

The CDR3 covers 12 residues. Per germline, CDR1 MGHDK and CDR2 SYGVNS. All TRB cDNA libraries came from 5' RACE performed with UMI labels. TCRdb reprocessed the 5' RACE reads; each CDR3 protein has one entry and no DNA is given. Recorded here are 150,000 or so distinct CDR3 sequences; the top ten clones represent approximately 0.51%. Remarks on this clonotype: Its antigen is undetermined.

The material sequenced was naive CXCR3- CD8+ T cells from blood. Subset indicated: CD45RO-CCR7+CD27+CD95- naive CD8+ T cells lacking CXCR3 (TNR3-). The chain couples TRBV25-1 to TRBJ2-1; TCRdb's D call, TRBD2, is unchecked because there is no DNA. This sequence was found in a human donor in good health. Some clones in this sample may be carry-over from other donors' samples. Here the CDR3 reads CASVGGHNEQFF.